These 16 T cell receptor beta chains were all obtained from the same sample, sequenced in a study of control samples from healthy donors and cancer patients. Generated by immunoSEQ multiplex PCR, the TCRdb table keeps only in-frame clones and is missing some. Of about 80,000 clones in the sample, about 90% were seen once. The sample taken for sequencing was blood. These receptors all come from a man aged 50-59 years in good health.

This clone was seen a single time. The chain has TRBV15 and TRBJ2-7; TRBD2 aligns across 8 bases. This CDR3 spans 14 amino acids. The J segment lost 2 bases and the V segment lost 4 bases, leaving 4 bases of the junction unmatched. Germline V lookup: CDR1 LNHNV, CDR2 YYDKDF (reference sequence). The CDR3 DNA follows: TGTGCCACCAGCAATGGACTAGCAACCTACGAGCAGTACTTC. It yields the protein CATSNGLATYEQYF.

In this sample, this clone turned up many times. The chain joins TRBV6-5 to TRBJ1-6; D possibly corresponds to TRBD1 (5 bases). Germline CDR1 MNHEY, CDR2 SVGAGI. V lost 2 bases and J lost 5, with 7 bases in between. CDR3 length: 14 residues. The CDR3 loop is CASSYRDHNSPLHF. CDR3 nucleotides: TGTGCCAGCAGTTACAGGGACCATAATTCACCCCTCCACTTT.

The genes are TRBV5-6 and TRBJ2-2; no firm D call. Per the germline V gene, CDR1 is SGHDT and CDR2 is YYEEEE. This CDR3 has 11 amino acids. V was cut by 3 bases and J by 7 bases, with 4 bases left in between. The CDR3 DNA follows: TGTGCCAGCAGCTACTACGGGGAGCTGTTTTTT. Amino acid sequence: CASSYYGELFF.

The rearrangement joins TRBV2 to TRBJ1-3; 8 bases match TRBD1. CDR1 SNHLY and CDR2 FYNNEI come from the germline V gene. This CDR3 is built from 15 residues. The trim removed 6 bases at V and 3 bases at J, leaving 7 bases unmatched. CDR3 sequence reads: CASRSQGALGNTIYF. Here the CDR3 DNA reads TGTGCCAGCAGGTCCCAGGGGGCGCTTGGAAACACCATATATTTT.

This clone was observed a few times. The chain recombines TRBV5-8 with TRBJ1-3; tentatively, D is TRBD1 (6 bases). Germline CDR1 SGHTS, CDR2 YDEGEE. The CDR3 spans 15 residues. Trimming took 0 bases from V and 1 from J, leaving 8 bases between them. The CDR3 DNA reads as TGTGCCAGCAGCTTGGCCGACAGGTCTGGAAACACCATATATTTT. This codes for CASSLADRSGNTIYF.

J is TRBJ1-1 and V is TRBV6-1; D is ambiguous. The CDR3 extends over 16 amino acids. Germline-derived CDR1 and CDR2 are MNHNS and SASEGT. V was shortened by 2 bases and J by 4 bases, with 17 bases between the two germline ends. The CDR3 reads CASSEFLSGSGTEAFF. In DNA form, the CDR3 reads TGTGCCAGCAGTGAATTTTTATCTGGGAGTGGCACTGAAGCTTTCTTT.

The genes are TRBV19 and TRBJ2-2; 10 bases match TRBD1. Germline-derived CDR1 and CDR2 are LNHDA and SQIVND (reference sequence). V was clipped by 3 bases and J by 4 bases; unmatched bases: 2. CDR3 length: 15 residues. In DNA, the CDR3 is TGTGCCAGTAGTATTTGGGACAGGGGCACCGGGGAGCTGTTTTTT. It is translated as CASSIWDRGTGELFF.

V usage is TRBV9 and J usage is TRBJ1-1; 7 bases are shared with TRBD1. The trim removed 4 bases at V and 10 bases at J, leaving 7 bases unmatched. The CDR3 extends over 12 amino acids. Germline CDR1 reads SGDLS; CDR2 reads YYNGEE. The CDR3 bases are TGTGCCAGCAGCCCTCGGACAGGAGCAGCTTTCTTT. It encodes CASSPRTGAAFF.

J is TRBJ2-1 and V is TRBV5-1, with D perhaps matching TRBD2 (6 bases). The CDR3 is made up of 16 amino acids. CDR1 and CDR2 from the germline V gene are SGHRS and YFSETQ. V lost 0 bases and J lost 5, with 15 bases in between. CDR3 protein: CASSLGGGVTNNEQFF. CDR3 in DNA: TGCGCCAGCAGCTTGGGTGGCGGGGTGACAAACAATGAGCAGTTCTTC.

Judged by abundance, this clone is medium-sized. The rearrangement joins TRBV5-1 to TRBJ1-1; 7 bases are shared with TRBD1. Trimming cost V 0 bases and J 1 base; bases outside gene matches: 6. Germline assignment: CDR1 SGHRS and CDR2 YFSETQ. The CDR3 runs to 16 residues. DNA of the CDR3: TGCGCCAGCAGCTTGGGGGACAGTAGACCGAACACTGAAGCTTTCTTT. Translation gives CASSLGDSRPNTEAFF.

V is TRBV29-1 and J is TRBJ2-1; D is undetermined. Germline V gene sequence: CDR1 SQVTM, CDR2 ANQGSEA. Between the trimmed V and J ends, which lost 2 bases and 9 bases, there was a span of 17 bases. The CDR3 contains 14 residues. As DNA, the CDR3 is TGCAGCGTTGAATTGGGGTTTAGTATTCCTGAGCAGTTCTTC. Amino acids: CSVELGFSIPEQFF.

The CDR3 spells CASSPGAGGIDTQYF. The CDR3 DNA is TGTGCCAGCAGCCCGGGGGCGGGGGGTATAGATACGCAGTATTTT. The chain recombines TRBV3-1 (or the pseudogene TRBV3-2) with TRBJ2-3, with 8 bases lining up with TRBD2. This CDR3 spans 15 amino acids. Germline V gene lookup returns CDR1 LGHDT and CDR2 YNNKEL (reference sequence). Unmatched junction bases numbered 8, after V lost 4 bases and J lost 5 bases.

This rearrangement joins TRBV5-6 to TRBJ1-1, with a weak D call TRBD1 (5 bases). The CDR3 is made up of 11 amino acids. V gave up 7 bases and J gave up 8 bases, with 12 bases separating them. Per germline, CDR1 SGHDT and CDR2 YYEEEE. CDR3 nucleotide sequence: TGTGCCAGCGGGGTGGGGGGAGAAGCTTTCTTT. Its protein is CASGVGGEAFF.

This clone was detected only a few times. V gene TRBV30 combines with J gene TRBJ2-7; 7 positions match TRBD2. V was pared by 3 bases and J by 3 bases, with 17 bases of the junction left unmatched. Germline V gene lookup returns CDR1 GTSNPN and CDR2 SVGIG (reference sequence). The CDR3 length is 17 residues. CDR3 sequence: CAWRAPPPTGGYYEQYF. CDR3 DNA: TGTGCCTGGAGAGCCCCCCCGCCCACGGGAGGATACTACGAGCAGTACTTC.

The V and J genes are TRBV27 and TRBJ1-1, with TRBD1 matching 9 bases. The CDR3 extends over 14 amino acids. V was pared by 1 base and J by 4 bases, with 1 base of the junction left unmatched. CDR1 is MNHEY, CDR2 SMNVEV, per germline (reference sequence). The CDR3 sequence: CASSLLDRGTEAFF. As DNA, the CDR3 is TGTGCCAGCAGTTTATTGGACAGGGGCACTGAAGCTTTCTTT.

The chain uses TRBV27 and TRBJ2-7; tentatively, D is TRBD2 (5 bases). Trimming removed 5 bases from V and 2 bases from J, with 10 bases in between. This CDR3 region has 13 residues. Germline V lookup: CDR1 MNHEY, CDR2 SMNVEV (reference sequence). For the CDR3, the DNA is TGTGCCAGCAGTAAAAGGGAGCCCTACGAGCAGTACTTC. It codes for CASSKREPYEQYF.